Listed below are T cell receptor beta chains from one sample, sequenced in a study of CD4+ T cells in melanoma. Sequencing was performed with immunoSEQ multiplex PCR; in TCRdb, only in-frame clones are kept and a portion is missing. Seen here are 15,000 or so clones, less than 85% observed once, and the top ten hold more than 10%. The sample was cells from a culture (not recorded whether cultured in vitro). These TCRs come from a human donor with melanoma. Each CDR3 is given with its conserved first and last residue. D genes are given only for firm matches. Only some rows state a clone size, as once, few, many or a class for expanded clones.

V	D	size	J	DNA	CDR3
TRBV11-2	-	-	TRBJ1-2	TGTGCCAGCAGCTTACCCTACGGCTATGGCTACACCTTC	CASSLPYGYGYTF
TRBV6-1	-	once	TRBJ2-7	TGTGCCAGCAGTGAGGGGACAACCTACGAGCAGTACTTC	CASSEGTTYEQYF
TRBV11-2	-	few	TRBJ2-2	TGTGCCAGCAGCGAACGGGCCGTCACCGGGGAGCTGTTTTTT	CASSERAVTGELFF
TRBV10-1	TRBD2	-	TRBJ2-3	TGCGCCAGCAGACCCAGCGGGGCTAGCACAGATACGCAGTATTTT	CASRPSGASTDTQYF
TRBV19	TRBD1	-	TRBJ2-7	TGTGCCAGTAGCAACACCCGGGACAGATTCTACGAGCAGTACTTC	CASSNTRDRFYEQYF
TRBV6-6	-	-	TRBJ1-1	TGTGCCAGCAGTGACCGGACAGAAATGAACACTGAAGCTTTCTTT	CASSDRTEMNTEAFF
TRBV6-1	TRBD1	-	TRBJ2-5	TGTGCCAGCACCTGGACAGGGGCAGAGACCCAGTACTTC	CASTWTGAETQYF
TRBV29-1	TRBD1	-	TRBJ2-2	TGCAGCGTTGGAGACAGGGTGAGGCGCAACGCCGGGGAGCTGTTTTTT	CSVGDRVRRNAGELFF
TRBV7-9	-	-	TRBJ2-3	TGTGCCAGCAGCCCCCAGACAGATACGCAGTATTTT	CASSPQTDTQYF
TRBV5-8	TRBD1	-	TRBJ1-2	TGTGCCAGCAGAGACAGGGGGCGAGGCTACACCTTC	CASRDRGRGYTF
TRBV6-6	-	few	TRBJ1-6	TGTGCCAGCAGAGGAAAGGACCGAGATAATTCACCCCTCCACTTT	CASRGKDRDNSPLHF
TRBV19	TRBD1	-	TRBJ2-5	TGTGCCAGTGCCAGGGGGTTCGAAGAGACCCAGTACTTC	CASARGFEETQYF
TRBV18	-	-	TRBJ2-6	TGTGCCAGCTCCCCCAGGCCAGGGGACTCTGGGGCCAACGTCCTGACTTTC	CASSPRPGDSGANVLTF
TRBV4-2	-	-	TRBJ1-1	TGTGCCAGCAGCCGCCCGGGGAGCGCCTCGGGAGGCACTGAAGCTTTCTTT	CASSRPGSASGGTEAFF
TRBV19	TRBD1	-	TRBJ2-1	TGTGCCAGTAATCGTCAACAGGGGACCTACAATGAGCAGTTCTTC	CASNRQQGTYNEQFF
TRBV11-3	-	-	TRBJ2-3	TGTGCCAGCAGCAAAAACTCGGCGGATACGCAGTATTTT	CASSKNSADTQYF
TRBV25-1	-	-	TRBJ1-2	TGTGCCAGCAGAACTGACCTGGGGGGCGGTAACTATGGCTACACCTTC	CASRTDLGGGNYGYTF
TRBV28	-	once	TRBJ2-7	TGTGCCAGCAATCGTCCAGCCCCCGGAGAGCAGTACTTC	CASNRPAPGEQYF
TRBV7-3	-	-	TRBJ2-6	TGTGCCAGCAGCTTAGGGGGATCTGGGGCCAACGTCCTGACTTTC	CASSLGGSGANVLTF
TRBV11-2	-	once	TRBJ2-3	TGTGCCAGCAGCATGCAGAACTTCGCACGGGTGGATACGCAGTATTTT	CASSMQNFARVDTQYF
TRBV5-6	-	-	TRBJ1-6	TGTGCCAGCAGCGGGACACAGGGATACAATTCACCCCTCCACTTT	CASSGTQGYNSPLHF
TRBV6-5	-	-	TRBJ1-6	TGTGCCAGCAGGCGGCCTGGGGGACTCGCTTCACCCCTCCACTTT	CASRRPGGLASPLHF
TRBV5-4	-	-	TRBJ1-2	TGTGCCAGCAGCTCTACAGGGACCAACTATGGCTACACCTTC	CASSSTGTNYGYTF
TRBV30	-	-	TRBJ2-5	TGTGCCTGGACGGCTCGGCAGGTGGGGACCCAGTACTTC	CAWTARQVGTQYF
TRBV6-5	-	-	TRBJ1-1	TGTGCCAGCCGCCGGACAGACACTGAAGCTTTCTTT	CASRRTDTEAFF
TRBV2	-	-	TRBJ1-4	TGTGCCAGCAGTGATGGCAGGTTTAATGAAAAACTGTTTTTT	CASSDGRFNEKLFF
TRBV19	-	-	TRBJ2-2	TGTGCCAGTAATCAGGGCCCGACCGGGGAGCTGTTTTTT	CASNQGPTGELFF
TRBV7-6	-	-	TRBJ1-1	TGTGCCAGCAGCTTAGCTGAGAACACTGAAGCTTTCTTT	CASSLAENTEAFF
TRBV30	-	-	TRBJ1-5	TGTGCCTGGAGGAATGGGCTAACTCAGCCCCAGCATTTT	CAWRNGLTQPQHF
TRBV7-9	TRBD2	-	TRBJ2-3	TGTGCCAGCAGCTTACGGGGGGGCCTGGGTACAGATACGCAGTATTTT	CASSLRGGLGTDTQYF
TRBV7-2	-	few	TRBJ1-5	TGTGCCAGCAGCAGGGAATGGGGTGGGAATCAGCCCCAGCATTTT	CASSREWGGNQPQHF
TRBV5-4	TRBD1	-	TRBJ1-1	TGTGCCAGCAACGGGGGACCAGGGGGCGGGGGTGAATCTGAAGCTTTCTTT	CASNGGPGGGGESEAFF
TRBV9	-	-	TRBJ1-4	TGTGCCAGCAGCGTAGACCCCATGGGTTTAGAAAAACTGTTTTTT	CASSVDPMGLEKLFF
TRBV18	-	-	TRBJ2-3	TGTGCCAGCTCACCAGGGACCGATACGCAGTATTTT	CASSPGTDTQYF
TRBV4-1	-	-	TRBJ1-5	TGCGCCAGCAGCCCCGAGGGGGGGCCCCGTAATCAGCCCCAGCATTTT	CASSPEGGPRNQPQHF
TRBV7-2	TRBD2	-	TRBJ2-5	TGTGCCAGCAGCTCCTCGGGCGGTCGGGGGGTTGGGGCCCAGTACTTC	CASSSSGGRGVGAQYF
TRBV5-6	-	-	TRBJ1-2	TGTGCCAGCAGCTTGGCCCTAGGCTACACCTTC	CASSLALGYTF
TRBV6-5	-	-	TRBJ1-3	TGTGCCAGCAGTTACACCCGGACCGGAGGAGGCACCATATATTTT	CASSYTRTGGGTIYF
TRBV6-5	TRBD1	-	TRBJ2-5	TGTGCCAGCAGTTACCCGAGACAGGGACGGGAGACCCAGTACTTC	CASSYPRQGRETQYF
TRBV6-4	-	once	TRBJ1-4	TGTGCCAGCAGTGACAAGACCCGAATACAGTTTCATGAACCGAAACTGTTTTTT	CASSDKTRIQFHEPKLFF